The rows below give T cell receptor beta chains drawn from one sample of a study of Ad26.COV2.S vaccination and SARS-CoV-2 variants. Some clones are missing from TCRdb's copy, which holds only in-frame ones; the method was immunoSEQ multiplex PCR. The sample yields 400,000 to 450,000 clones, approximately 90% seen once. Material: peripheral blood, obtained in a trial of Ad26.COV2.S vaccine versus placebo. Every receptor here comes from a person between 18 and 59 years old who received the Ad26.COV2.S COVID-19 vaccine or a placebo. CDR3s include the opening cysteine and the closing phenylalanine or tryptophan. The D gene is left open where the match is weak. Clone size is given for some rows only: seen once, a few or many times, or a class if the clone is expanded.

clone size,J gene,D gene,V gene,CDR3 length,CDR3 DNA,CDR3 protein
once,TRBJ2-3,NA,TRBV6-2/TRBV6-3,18,TGTGCCAGCAGTTACTCGAATCCACGGGGGGCGAGCACAGATACGCAGTATTTT,CASSYSNPRGASTDTQYF
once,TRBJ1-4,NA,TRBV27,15,TGTGCCAGCAGAAGAGGTGGAGGGGTTCCCGAAAAACTGTTTTTT,CASRRGGGVPEKLFF
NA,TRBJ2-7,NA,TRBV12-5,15,TGTGCTAGTGCTGCCTGGGTCGGACAGACTTACGAGCAGTACTTC,CASAAWVGQTYEQYF
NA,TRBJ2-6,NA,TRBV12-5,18,TGTGCTAGTGGTTTGGTCGGCAGAACAAACTCTGGGGCCAACGTCCTGACTTTC,CASGLVGRTNSGANVLTF
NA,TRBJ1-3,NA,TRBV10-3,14,TGTGCCATCAGTGGGACAGTAGATGGAAACACCATATATTTT,CAISGTVDGNTIYF
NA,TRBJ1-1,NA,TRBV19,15,TGTGCCAGTATTCCGGGAGCATCAGGGAACACTGAAGCTTTCTTT,CASIPGASGNTEAFF
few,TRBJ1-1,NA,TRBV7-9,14,TGTGCCAGCAGCCTAACAGGACTGAACACTGAAGCTTTCTTT,CASSLTGLNTEAFF
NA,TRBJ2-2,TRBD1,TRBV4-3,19,TGCGCCAGCAGCCAGATAAATCCCGGACAGGGGAGAAGAACCGGGGAGCTGTTTTTT,CASSQINPGQGRRTGELFF
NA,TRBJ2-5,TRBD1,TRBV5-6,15,TGTGCCAGCAGCTTGGCCCCAGGGGGCCAAGAGACCCAGTACTTC,CASSLAPGGQETQYF
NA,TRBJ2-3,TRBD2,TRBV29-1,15,TGCAGCGTTGCCCTAGCGGGGTTCAGCACAGATACGCAGTATTTT,CSVALAGFSTDTQYF
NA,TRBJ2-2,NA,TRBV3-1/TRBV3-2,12,TGTGCCAGCACCTTATACGCCGGGGAGCTGTTTTTT,CASTLYAGELFF
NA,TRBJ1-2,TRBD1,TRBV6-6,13,TGTGCCAGCAGGATTGACAGGGGATATGGCTACACCTTC,CASRIDRGYGYTF
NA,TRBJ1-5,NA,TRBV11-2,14,TGTGCCAGCAGCCCCGTGCCCCTCAATCAGCCCCAGCATTTT,CASSPVPLNQPQHF
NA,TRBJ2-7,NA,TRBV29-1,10,TGCAGCGCTATGCTGGGCGAGCAGTACTTC,CSAMLGEQYF
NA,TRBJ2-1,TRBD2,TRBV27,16,TGTGCCAGCAGTTTTGCGGGACTAGCGGCGCTCAATGAGCAGTTCTTC,CASSFAGLAALNEQFF
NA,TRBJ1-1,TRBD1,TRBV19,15,TGTGCCAGTAGGACCCTGACAGGGGTGGGCACTGAAGCTTTCTTT,CASRTLTGVGTEAFF
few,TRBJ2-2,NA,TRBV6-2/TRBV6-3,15,TGTGCCAGCAGTTACGATGTAGATCCCACCGGGGAGCTGTTTTTT,CASSYDVDPTGELFF
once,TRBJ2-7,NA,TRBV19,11,TGTGCCAGCGGGCTTTCCTACGAGCAGTACTTC,CASGLSYEQYF
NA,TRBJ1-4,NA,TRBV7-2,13,TGTGCCAGCACTCACCCCCCGACTGAAAAACTGTTTTTT,CASTHPPTEKLFF
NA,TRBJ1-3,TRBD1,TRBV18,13,TGTGCCAGCTTGACAGGGCCCGGAAACACCATATATTTT,CASLTGPGNTIYF
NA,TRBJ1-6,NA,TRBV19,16,TGTGCCAGTACCCCCGGCCCAGGCGGCGCGAATTCACCCCTCCACTTT,CASTPGPGGANSPLHF
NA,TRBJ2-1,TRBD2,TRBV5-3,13,TGTGCCAGACTAGCGGGGCCTTACAATGAGCAGTTCTTC,CARLAGPYNEQFF
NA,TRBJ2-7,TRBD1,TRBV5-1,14,TGCGCCAGCAGCGCCGGGACAGGGGGTCACGAGCAGTACTTC,CASSAGTGGHEQYF
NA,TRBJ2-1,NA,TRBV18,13,TGTGCCAGCTCACAGACAGGCTCCAATGAGCAGTTCTTC,CASSQTGSNEQFF
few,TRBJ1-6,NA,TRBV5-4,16,TGTGCCAGCAGCCCCCCTGGGGTCGCCCGAAATTCACCCCTCCACTTT,CASSPPGVARNSPLHF
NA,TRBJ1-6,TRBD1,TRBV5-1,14,TGCGCCAGCAGCTTGGACAGGGGGCGGTCACCCCTCCACTTT,CASSLDRGRSPLHF
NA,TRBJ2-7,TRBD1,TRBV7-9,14,TGTGCCAGCAGCCCTGGGACAGTCTCCTACGAGCAGTACTTC,CASSPGTVSYEQYF
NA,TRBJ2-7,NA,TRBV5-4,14,TGTGCCAGCAACTTGCCGGGGGCGGGGGACGAGCAGTACTTC,CASNLPGAGDEQYF
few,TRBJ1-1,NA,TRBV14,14,TGTGCCAGCAGCCAAGATGTACGGTACACTGAAGCTTTCTTT,CASSQDVRYTEAFF
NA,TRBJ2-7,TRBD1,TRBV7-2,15,TGTGCCAGCAGCTTAGGGACAGGGGTCCCCTACGAGCAGTACTTC,CASSLGTGVPYEQYF
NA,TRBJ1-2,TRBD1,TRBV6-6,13,TGTGCCAGCTTTAAAACAGGGGACTATGGCTACACCTTC,CASFKTGDYGYTF
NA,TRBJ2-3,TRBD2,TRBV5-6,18,TGTGCCAGCAGCTTGGGCCTAGCGGGGGGCACAAGCACAGATACGCAGTATTTT,CASSLGLAGGTSTDTQYF